There are a few counts of the clone carrying this TCR beta chain. Unique molecular identifiers were built into the TCRbeta library. TCRdb used MiXCR to reprocess the PCR reads, holding one entry per CDR3 protein. This sample has about 400,000 distinct CDR3 sequences, with roughly 22% found just once. This sample was taken from a study of T-cell reconstitution after alpha-beta-depleted transplantation in children. Sequenced here: PBMCs from the stem cell graft donor, sampled from the stem cell graft. This TCR came from a human donor who donated a stem cell graft to a child with acute myeloid leukemia.

CDR3 region: CASSFRGASNEQFF. Written as DNA, the CDR3 is TGTGCCAGCAGTTTCCGGGGGGCATCTAATGAGCAGTTCTTC. The chain carries TRBV28 and TRBJ2-1, with D perhaps TRBD2 (7 bases). The CDR3 sequence is 14 residues long. CDR1 MDHEN and CDR2 SYDVKM come from the germline V gene. Trimming removed 3 bases from V and 7 bases from J, with 13 bases in between.